The text below deals with one TCR beta chain. Method: immunoSEQ multiplex PCR; TCRdb's copy keeps in-frame clones and lacks some. The sample contains some 370,000 clones, roughly 90% of which appear only once. This specimen belongs to a study of blood T cell repertoires in COVID-19. The junction had 3 bases not matched to a gene; V was cut back by 0 bases and J by 0 bases. The CDR3 sequence is 16 residues long. CDR1 SGDLS and CDR2 YYNGEE come from the germline V gene. The V and J genes are TRBV9 and TRBJ2-5, with TRBD2 matching over 9 bases. This receptor was taken from a man between 18 and 35 years old with active or convalescent COVID-19. Specimen: peripheral blood. CDR3 in DNA: TGTGCCAGCAGCGTAGGCCTAGCGGGAAACCAAGAGACCCAGTACTTC. Amino acids: CASSVGLAGNQETQYF. Full variable domain (outside the CDR3, taken from reference TRBV9 and TRBJ2-5): DSGVTQTPKHLITATGQRVTLRCSPRSGDLSVYWYQQSLDQGLQFLIQYYNGEERAKGNILERFSAQQFPDLHSELNLSSLELGDSALYFCASSVGLAGNQETQYFGPGTRLLVL.